A selection of T cell receptor beta chains follows, all from one sample in a study of T cells after yellow fever vaccination. TCRdb itself ran the 5' RACE reads through MiXCR, one entry per CDR3 protein. The table lists about 430,000 distinct CDR3 sequences, approximately 19% of them singletons. Source: PBMCs, taken before the yellow fever booster vaccination. Receptor source: a man in his late teens or twenties who received the YFV17D yellow fever vaccine. Both conserved end residues are part of each CDR3. The order of the fields is D gene, V gene, clone size, J gene, CDR3 length, CDR3 DNA, CDR3 protein. D genes are given only for firm matches. Expanded clones are given a class, and other clones once, few, many or no size at all.

d_call: .; v_call: TRBV20-1; clone_size: .; j_call: TRBJ2-1; cdr3_length: 14; cdr3_nt: TGCAGTGCGTGGGCCGAAAGCTCCTACAATGAGCAGTTCTTC; cdr3_aa: CSAWAESSYNEQFF
d_call: TRBD1; v_call: TRBV11-3; clone_size: .; j_call: TRBJ2-1; cdr3_length: 13; cdr3_nt: TGTGCCAGCAGCTTAGCAGGGGGCTTAGAGCAGTTCTTC; cdr3_aa: CASSLAGGLEQFF
d_call: .; v_call: TRBV2; clone_size: .; j_call: TRBJ2-3; cdr3_length: 13; cdr3_nt: TGTGCCAGCCTGCAGAACCCGGTTAATACGCAGTATTTT; cdr3_aa: CASLQNPVNTQYF
d_call: TRBD1; v_call: TRBV23-1; clone_size: .; j_call: TRBJ1-2; cdr3_length: 18; cdr3_nt: TGCGCCACCCGACCCCTTTCCGGGACAGCCGAAGATCAGCATGGCTACACCTTC; cdr3_aa: CATRPLSGTAEDQHGYTF
d_call: .; v_call: TRBV5-6; clone_size: few; j_call: TRBJ2-2; cdr3_length: 12; cdr3_nt: TGTGCCAGCAGCCGGACCACCGGGGAGCTGTTTTTT; cdr3_aa: CASSRTTGELFF
d_call: .; v_call: TRBV7-9; clone_size: few; j_call: TRBJ2-7; cdr3_length: 15; cdr3_nt: TGTGCCAGCAGCTCTATGGGGTCAGGAGAGTACGAGCAGTACTTC; cdr3_aa: CASSSMGSGEYEQYF
d_call: TRBD1; v_call: TRBV3-1; clone_size: few; j_call: TRBJ1-1; cdr3_length: 14; cdr3_nt: TGTGCCAGCAGCCAAAGGGACAGGGTGACTGAAGCTTTCTTT; cdr3_aa: CASSQRDRVTEAFF
d_call: .; v_call: TRBV24-1; clone_size: .; j_call: TRBJ1-2; cdr3_length: 14; cdr3_nt: TGTGCCACCAGTGACGCGTCCAGGGCTTATGGCTACACCTTC; cdr3_aa: CATSDASRAYGYTF
d_call: .; v_call: TRBV24-1; clone_size: few; j_call: TRBJ2-1; cdr3_length: 17; cdr3_nt: TGTGCCACCAGTCTGACCCCCGGGAACGGGCGCTGGGATGAGCAGTTCTTC; cdr3_aa: CATSLTPGNGRWDEQFF
d_call: .; v_call: TRBV29-1; clone_size: .; j_call: TRBJ2-1; cdr3_length: 12; cdr3_nt: TGCAGCGTCGCCCTCCGCCTAAATGAGCAGTTCTTC; cdr3_aa: CSVALRLNEQFF
d_call: .; v_call: TRBV6-6; clone_size: .; j_call: TRBJ2-5; cdr3_length: 13; cdr3_nt: TGTGCCAGCAGTCAGGAGATACAAGATACCCAGTACTTC; cdr3_aa: CASSQEIQDTQYF
d_call: .; v_call: TRBV7-2; clone_size: few; j_call: TRBJ2-1; cdr3_length: 15; cdr3_nt: TGTGCCAGCAGCGTATTCAGGGGCCATTGGGATGAGCAGTTCTTC; cdr3_aa: CASSVFRGHWDEQFF
d_call: .; v_call: TRBV25-1; clone_size: .; j_call: TRBJ2-7; cdr3_length: 12; cdr3_nt: TGTGCCAGCAGTGGTGGGGGCGGGGAGCAGTACTTC; cdr3_aa: CASSGGGGEQYF
d_call: TRBD2; v_call: TRBV6-5; clone_size: .; j_call: TRBJ2-5; cdr3_length: 17; cdr3_nt: TGTGCCAGCAGTTCCACCTCTAGCGGGGGTATCCAAGAGACCCAGTACTTC; cdr3_aa: CASSSTSSGGIQETQYF
d_call: .; v_call: TRBV7-3; clone_size: .; j_call: TRBJ2-3; cdr3_length: 13; cdr3_nt: TGTGCCAGCAGCTTAGTCGGGAGAGATACGCAGTATTTT; cdr3_aa: CASSLVGRDTQYF
d_call: .; v_call: TRBV4-3; clone_size: .; j_call: TRBJ2-1; cdr3_length: 16; cdr3_nt: TGCGCCAGCAGCCAAGATGTAACCTTTGAAGCCACTGAGCAGTTCTTC; cdr3_aa: CASSQDVTFEATEQFF
d_call: .; v_call: TRBV29-1; clone_size: .; j_call: TRBJ2-5; cdr3_length: 11; cdr3_nt: TGCAGCGTTGAAGAGTGGGAGACCCAGTACTTC; cdr3_aa: CSVEEWETQYF
d_call: .; v_call: TRBV9; clone_size: .; j_call: TRBJ1-2; cdr3_length: 16; cdr3_nt: TGTGCCAGCAGCGTAGGAGCATCGGGGAGGGGCTATGGCTACACCTTC; cdr3_aa: CASSVGASGRGYGYTF
d_call: .; v_call: TRBV7-2; clone_size: .; j_call: TRBJ2-2; cdr3_length: 15; cdr3_nt: TGTGCCAGCAGCCCTCCAGGAGCGAACACCGGGGAGCTGTTTTTT; cdr3_aa: CASSPPGANTGELFF
d_call: .; v_call: TRBV20-1; clone_size: few; j_call: TRBJ2-3; cdr3_length: 13; cdr3_nt: TGCAGTGCTAGAGAGGACGGGCCAGATACGCAGTATTTT; cdr3_aa: CSAREDGPDTQYF
d_call: .; v_call: TRBV20-1; clone_size: .; j_call: TRBJ1-1; cdr3_length: 14; cdr3_nt: TGCAGTGCTAGAGATACACCCAGGAACACTGAAGCTTTCTTT; cdr3_aa: CSARDTPRNTEAFF
d_call: TRBD2; v_call: TRBV4-1; clone_size: few; j_call: TRBJ2-3; cdr3_length: 15; cdr3_nt: TGCGCCAGCAGCCGGGGGGGAAACGGGGCAGATACGCAGTATTTT; cdr3_aa: CASSRGGNGADTQYF
d_call: .; v_call: TRBV20-1; clone_size: .; j_call: TRBJ2-2; cdr3_length: 15; cdr3_nt: TGCAGTGCTGTAAGAGGCAGGCCGGACGCCGGGGAGCTGTTTTTT; cdr3_aa: CSAVRGRPDAGELFF
d_call: .; v_call: TRBV6-2/TRBV6-3; clone_size: few; j_call: TRBJ2-3; cdr3_length: 15; cdr3_nt: TGTGCCAGCAGCACCCCTTCGGACTATCCAGATACGCAGTATTTT; cdr3_aa: CASSTPSDYPDTQYF
d_call: .; v_call: TRBV7-6; clone_size: few; j_call: TRBJ1-1; cdr3_length: 14; cdr3_nt: TGTGCCAGCAGGAGCAGTGGGGGGAACACTGAAGCTTTCTTT; cdr3_aa: CASRSSGGNTEAFF
d_call: .; v_call: TRBV29-1; clone_size: many; j_call: TRBJ1-1; cdr3_length: 15; cdr3_nt: TGCAGCCCCGCCGTGACAGGAACAGAGGGCACTGAAGCTTTCTTT; cdr3_aa: CSPAVTGTEGTEAFF